The 32 T cell receptor beta chains given below trace back to one sample, sequenced in a study of immune evolution from preneoplasia to lung adenocarcinoma. TCRdb's table, derived via immunoSEQ multiplex PCR, lists solely in-frame clones and lacks some. The sample carries approximately 4,900 clones, 76% recorded once. The sequencing input was FFPE minimally invasive lung adenocarcinoma tissue. Receptor source: a person in their 70s with lung adenocarcinoma.

The chain employs TRBV5-1 and TRBJ1-4; perhaps TRBD1 as D (5 bases). Germline V lookup: CDR1 SGHRS, CDR2 YFSETQ. V shed 0 bases and J shed 7 bases, with 13 bases lying between them. The CDR3 sequence is 15 residues long. In DNA form, the CDR3 reads TGCGCCAGCAGCTTGGTCGGGGGGTTGGGTGAAAAACTGTTTTTT. Protein sequence: CASSLVGGLGEKLFF.

The V and J genes are TRBV18 and TRBJ2-4, with TRBD1 matching 8 bases. V lost 1 base, J lost 8 bases, and 7 bases stayed unmatched. The CDR3 runs to 15 residues. Germline V gene sequence: CDR1 KGHSH, CDR2 LQKENI. This CDR3 is CASSPLGQGSDIQYF. CDR3 nucleotide sequence: TGTGCCAGCTCACCACTAGGACAGGGCTCGGACATTCAGTACTTC.

The chain recombines TRBV6-1 with TRBJ1-5; no definite D call. The germline gives CDR1 MNHNS, CDR2 SASEGT. The ends were cut back, 3 bases at V and 11 bases at J, with 14 bases in the middle. This CDR3 has 13 residues. Written as DNA, the CDR3 is TGTGCCAGCAGTGAGATCCATTTCGGGACCCAGCATTTT. Encoded protein: CASSEIHFGTQHF.

V is TRBV5-6 and J is TRBJ2-5, with TRBD2 as a possible D gene (5 bases). Trimming left V 4 bases short and J 11 bases short, with 18 bases between. Germline CDR1 SGHDT, CDR2 YYEEEE. The CDR3 is made up of 13 amino acids. CDR3 sequence (DNA): TGTGCCAGCAGCAGAGGGTCGATAAACTGGCAGTACTTC. Residues: CASSRGSINWQYF. The full variable domain, in which reference TRBV5-6 and TRBJ2-5 provide the parts outside the CDR3, is DAGVTQSPTHLIKTRGQQVTLRCSPKSGHDTVSWYQQALGQGPQFIFQYYEEEERQRGNFPDRFSGHQFPNYSSELNVNALLLGDSALYLCASSRGSINWQYFGPGTRLLVL.

This clone was counted a few times. The chain employs TRBV18 and TRBJ2-7; D possibly corresponds to TRBD1 (6 bases). CDR3 length equals 13 residues. Germline lookup yields CDR1 KGHSH and CDR2 LQKENI. Trimming pared 5 bases from V and 3 bases from J, leaving 11 bases between. Here the CDR3 reads CASSTGQIYEQYF. The DNA of the CDR3 is TGTGCCAGCTCAACCGGACAGATCTACGAGCAGTACTTC. The full variable domain, with the rest looked up from reference TRBV18 and TRBJ2-7, is NAGVMQNPRHLVRRRGQEARLRCSPMKGHSHVYWYRQLPEEGLKFMVYLQKENIIDESGMPKERFSAEFPKEGPSILRIQQVVRGDSAAYFCASSTGQIYEQYFGPGTRLTVT.

V usage is TRBV9 and J usage is TRBJ2-7; no clear D gene. Germline V gene lookup returns CDR1 SGDLS and CDR2 YYNGEE. V gave up 0 bases and J gave up 2 bases, with 12 bases separating them. The CDR3 runs 15 residues. This CDR3 reads CASSVGAGSTYEQYF. For the CDR3, the DNA is TGTGCCAGCAGCGTAGGGGCAGGATCTACCTACGAGCAGTACTTC.

The chain recombines TRBV2 with TRBJ1-1; weak D call: TRBD1 (6 bases). Germline V gene lookup returns CDR1 SNHLY and CDR2 FYNNEI. The CDR3 sequence is 14 residues long. V was shortened by 9 bases and J by 5 bases, with 19 bases between the two germline ends. CDR3 in DNA: TGTGCCAGAAAGGGAAGGGGGTGGGGAACTGAAGCTTTCTTT. This sequence encodes CARKGRGWGTEAFF.

CDR3 coding DNA: TGTGCCAGCAGTAAGTCCGGGACTACCCACTACGAGCAGTACTTC. Residues: CASSKSGTTHYEQYF. The chain is built from TRBV7-9 and TRBJ2-7, with TRBD2 matching over 7 bases. V lost 6 bases to trimming and J lost 3 bases; unmatched junction nucleotides: 11. Germline CDR1 SEHNR, CDR2 FQNEAQ (reference sequence). CDR3 length: 15 residues.

V is TRBV15 and J is TRBJ2-7; 7 positions agree with TRBD2. The J segment lost 2 bases and the V segment lost 8 bases, leaving 6 bases of the junction unmatched. CDR3 size: 13 residues. Germline V gene data show CDR1 as LNHNV and CDR2 as YYDKDF (reference sequence). This CDR3 reads CATGPAGAYEQYF. CDR3 nucleotide sequence: TGTGCCACCGGGCCGGCGGGGGCCTACGAGCAGTACTTC.

This chain joins TRBV5-1 and TRBJ2-5; the D gene is possibly TRBD2 (7 bases). From germline, CDR1 is SGHRS and CDR2 YFSETQ. Trimming took 0 bases from V and 5 from J, leaving 17 bases between them. This CDR3 is built from 16 residues. CDR3 in DNA: TGCGCCAGCAGCTTGGGGGGCCGGGGGGCGTCGGAGACCCAGTACTTC. Translating it yields CASSLGGRGASETQYF.

The V call is TRBV27, the J call TRBJ2-7; 8 nucleotides line up with TRBD1. This CDR3 is 15 amino acids long. Germline V gene sequence: CDR1 MNHEY, CDR2 SMNVEV (reference sequence). Trimming took 8 bases from V and 3 from J; bases not matched to a gene: 12. This CDR3 is CASGNRGQEIYEQYF. CDR3 DNA sequence: TGTGCCAGCGGTAATAGGGGACAGGAGATCTACGAGCAGTACTTC.

This clone was seen a handful of times. The chain joins TRBV5-1 to TRBJ1-4, with 7 bases aligning to TRBD1. The CDR3 runs to 13 residues. CDR1 is SGHRS, CDR2 YFSETQ, per germline. Trimming removed 4 bases from V and 8 bases from J; junction bases left unmatched: 5. CDR3 sequence (DNA): TGCGCCAGCAGCGAGGGGGCGCGGGAAAAACTGTTTTTT. It specifies CASSEGAREKLFF.

The chain employs TRBV2 and TRBJ2-1; 7 bases are shared with TRBD2. The germline V gene encodes CDR1 SNHLY and CDR2 FYNNEI. The trim removed 6 bases at V and 4 bases at J, leaving 6 bases unmatched. CDR3 length: 14 residues. CDR3 amino acids: CASRASGSYNEQFF. DNA for the CDR3: TGTGCCAGCAGAGCTAGCGGATCTTACAATGAGCAGTTCTTC.

J is TRBJ1-3 and V is TRBV30; D ambiguous. V gave up 4 bases and J gave up 4 bases, with 8 bases separating them. The CDR3 runs to 12 residues. Germline V CDR1 and CDR2: GTSNPN, SVGIG (reference sequence). The CDR3 loop reads CAWKKAGNTIYF. CDR3 nucleotide sequence: TGTGCCTGGAAAAAGGCCGGAAACACCATATATTTT. Combining the CDR3 with reference TRBV30 and TRBJ1-3 gives the whole variable domain SQTIHQWPATLVQPVGSPLSLECTVEGTSNPNLYWYRQAAGRGLQLLFYSVGIGQISSEVPQNLSASRPQDRQFILSSKKLLLSDSGFYLCAWKKAGNTIYFGEGSWLTVV.

The DNA for the CDR3 is TGTGCCAGCAGAACAGGGGAGGAGACCCAGTACTTC. It encodes CASRTGEETQYF. V usage is TRBV7-9 and J usage is TRBJ2-5; 7 nucleotides line up with TRBD1. Germline V lookup: CDR1 SEHNR, CDR2 FQNEAQ (reference sequence). CDR3 size: 12 residues. The ends lost 6 bases at V and 5 bases at J; junction bases unmatched: 3.

The chain combines TRBV7-6 with TRBJ1-2, with a weak D call TRBD1 (6 bases). CDR3 size: 16 residues. V lost 1 base to trimming and J lost 5 bases, with 17 bases between them. Germline lookup yields CDR1 SGHVS and CDR2 FNYEAQ. CDR3 region: CASSLEGSGEKYGYTF. The CDR3 bases are TGTGCCAGCAGCTTAGAGGGGTCAGGGGAGAAGTATGGCTACACCTTC.

Of note for this clone: Other DNA sequences within the sample encode an identical CDR3. The chain employs TRBV5-1 and TRBJ2-7, with 9 bases matching TRBD2. This CDR3 has 14 amino acids. Germline V gene sequence: CDR1 SGHRS, CDR2 YFSETQ. With 0 bases clipped from V and 3 bases from J, the junction kept 1 base outside the gene matches. The chain's CDR3 is CASSLEAGGYEQYF. The CDR3 DNA reads TGCGCCAGCAGCTTGGAAGCGGGAGGCTACGAGCAGTACTTC. The full variable domain, in which reference TRBV5-1 and TRBJ2-7 provide the parts outside the CDR3, is KAGVTQTPRYLIKTRGQQVTLSCSPISGHRSVSWYQQTPGQGLQFLFEYFSETQRNKGNFPGRFSGRQFSNSRSEMNVSTLELGDSALYLCASSLEAGGYEQYFGPGTRLTVT.

A note on this clone: The junction departs from the called germline gene at one end, perhaps through a read error. The chain combines TRBV9 with TRBJ2-1; D possibly corresponds to TRBD1 (7 bases). The CDR3 is 15 residues long. Germline values: CDR1 SGDLS, CDR2 YYNGEE. The CDR3 sequence: CTSSVGGQPNNEQFF. DNA for the CDR3: TGTACCAGCAGCGTGGGGGGACAGCCTAACAATGAGCAGTTCTTC.

V usage is TRBV6-5 and J usage is TRBJ1-1; D not resolved. Deletions cut 4 bases from V and 1 base from J, with 10 bases between. Germline-derived CDR1 and CDR2 are MNHEY and SVGAGI. The CDR3 totals 14 residues. The CDR3 bases are TGTGCCAGCAGTTCACACGACAAGAACACTGAAGCTTTCTTT. Translated: CASSSHDKNTEAFF.

The chain joins TRBV10-2 to TRBJ2-2; 7 bases are a match to TRBD1. CDR1 is WSHSY and CDR2 is SAAADI in the germline V gene. The CDR3 is 15 amino acids. Trimming cost V 5 bases and J 4 bases; bases outside gene matches: 7. Written as DNA, the CDR3 is TGCGCCAGCAGTTGGACAGGAACCTTCACCGGGGAGCTGTTTTTT. This encodes CASSWTGTFTGELFF.

As concerns this clone: Compared with germline, one end of the junction differs, possibly owing to a read error. The J gene is TRBJ1-6, the V gene TRBV10-3; D gene unclear. Germline V gives CDR1 ENHRY, CDR2 SYGVKD. The CDR3 has 14 residues. CDR3 DNA: TGTGCCACCAGTTCCCGAGAGTATAATTCACCCCTCCACTTT. Protein product: CATSSREYNSPLHF.

This clone was seen once. The gene calls are TRBV30 and TRBJ1-2; a possible D gene is TRBD1 (6 bases). The CDR3 covers 13 residues. The ends were cut back, 2 bases at V and 6 bases at J, with 13 bases in the middle. Germline loops: CDR1 GTSNPN, CDR2 SVGIG (reference sequence). The CDR3 is CAWSLPGANGYTF. In DNA, the CDR3 is TGTGCCTGGAGTTTACCAGGGGCAAATGGCTACACCTTC.

This sequence joins TRBV18 and TRBJ2-5, with 14 bases aligning to TRBD2. This CDR3 spans 14 amino acids. V shed 6 bases and J 5 bases; nucleotides not matched to a gene: 2. Germline CDR1 and CDR2: KGHSH and LQKENI. CDR3 sequence: CASSGLAGAETQYF. As DNA, the CDR3 is TGTGCCAGCTCGGGACTAGCGGGAGCGGAGACCCAGTACTTC.

The rearrangement joins TRBV2 to TRBJ1-2; TRBD1 is a possible D gene (5 bases). The V end was cut by 6 bases, the J end by 5 bases, with 13 bases between. The length of the CDR3 is 13 residues. Germline CDR1 is SNHLY and CDR2 is FYNNEI. The CDR3 loop reads CASRADTGYGYTF. For the CDR3, the DNA is TGTGCCAGCAGGGCGGACACAGGATATGGCTACACCTTC.

This clone is classed as large. Different DNA sequences within this sample yield the same CDR3. J is TRBJ2-3 and V is TRBV7-3; 7 bases match TRBD1. Germline CDR1 and CDR2: SGHTA and FQGTGA. J gave up 2 bases and V 3 bases, and 5 bases lay outside the gene matches. This CDR3 is 15 amino acids long. The CDR3 DNA reads TGTGCCAGCAGCTTCCGCACAGGGGTCACAGATACGCAGTATTTT. It specifies CASSFRTGVTDTQYF.

This clone is categorized as medium-sized. This CDR3 is also generated by other DNA sequences in the sample. The chain has TRBV27 and TRBJ1-3; D unresolved. Trimming removed 6 bases from V and 0 bases from J, with 3 bases in between. The CDR3 is 12 amino acids. From germline, CDR1 is MNHEY and CDR2 SMNVEV (reference sequence). CDR3: CASRSSGNTIYF. The CDR3 nucleotides read TGTGCCAGCAGGAGCTCTGGAAACACCATATATTTT.

This rearrangement joins TRBV21-1 to TRBJ1-5; the table assigns TRBD1, which was not confirmed against the DNA. TRBV21-1 is assigned pseudogene status. The CDR3 runs 14 residues. The CDR3 loop reads CASRPDRGLQPQHF. The CDR3 DNA sequence: TGTGCCAGCAGACCGGACAGGGGGCTTCAGCCCCAGCATTTT.

V usage is TRBV5-1 and J usage is TRBJ1-2; D call uncertain. CDR3 size: 13 residues. Germline V gene data show CDR1 as SGHRS and CDR2 as YFSETQ. Deletions cut 4 bases from V and 7 bases from J, with 14 bases between. The CDR3 here is CASSPLDKPGYTF. The CDR3 DNA reads TGCGCCAGCAGCCCCCTCGACAAGCCTGGCTACACCTTC. Drawing the rest from reference TRBV5-1 and TRBJ1-2, the complete variable domain is KAGVTQTPRYLIKTRGQQVTLSCSPISGHRSVSWYQQTPGQGLQFLFEYFSETQRNKGNFPGRFSGRQFSNSRSEMNVSTLELGDSALYLCASSPLDKPGYTFGSGTRLTVV.

This clone was counted a few times. The chain couples TRBV15 to TRBJ2-7; 7 nucleotides align to TRBD1. The V segment lost 4 bases and the J segment 0 bases; nucleotides outside the gene matches: 9. The CDR3 is 16 amino acids. From germline, CDR1 is LNHNV and CDR2 YYDKDF (reference sequence). The CDR3 is CATSNEQGPLSYEQYF. Here the CDR3 DNA reads TGTGCCACCAGCAATGAACAGGGGCCCCTCTCCTACGAGCAGTACTTC. The whole variable domain, filled in from reference TRBV15 and TRBJ2-7, reads DAMVIQNPRYQVTQFGKPVTLSCSQTLNHNVMYWYQQKSSQAPKLLFHYYDKDFNNEADTPDNFQSRRPNTSFCFLDIRSPGLGDTAMYLCATSNEQGPLSYEQYFGPGTRLTVT.

This clone was observed a single time. This chain joins TRBV7-3 and TRBJ2-1; TRBD2 matches 12 bases. The CDR3 runs to 16 residues. Germline loops: CDR1 SGHTA, CDR2 FQGTGA. V shed 3 bases and J 9 bases; nucleotides not matched to a gene: 9. CDR3 region: CASSFWTSGTPAEQFF. CDR3 nucleotides: TGTGCCAGCAGCTTTTGGACTAGCGGGACGCCGGCTGAGCAGTTCTTC.

The chain uses TRBV7-6 and TRBJ2-7, with 8 bases aligning to TRBD2. Germline V gene sequence: CDR1 SGHVS, CDR2 FNYEAQ. V trimming: 5 bases; J trimming: 5 bases; junction bases outside the gene matches: 11. The CDR3 has 15 amino acids. The CDR3 DNA sequence: TGTGCCAGCAGCCAACCCGCGGGGGGTACCCACGAGCAGTACTTC. The encoded protein is CASSQPAGGTHEQYF.

This sequence joins TRBV6-1 and TRBJ2-7; TRBD1 aligns across 8 bases. Trimming took 2 bases from V and 2 from J; bases not matched to a gene: 2. The CDR3 extends over 14 amino acids. Germline V CDR1 and CDR2: MNHNS, SASEGT. The CDR3 bases are TGTGCCAGCAGTGAACCGGACAGGGCCTACGAGCAGTACTTC. Its translation is CASSEPDRAYEQYF.